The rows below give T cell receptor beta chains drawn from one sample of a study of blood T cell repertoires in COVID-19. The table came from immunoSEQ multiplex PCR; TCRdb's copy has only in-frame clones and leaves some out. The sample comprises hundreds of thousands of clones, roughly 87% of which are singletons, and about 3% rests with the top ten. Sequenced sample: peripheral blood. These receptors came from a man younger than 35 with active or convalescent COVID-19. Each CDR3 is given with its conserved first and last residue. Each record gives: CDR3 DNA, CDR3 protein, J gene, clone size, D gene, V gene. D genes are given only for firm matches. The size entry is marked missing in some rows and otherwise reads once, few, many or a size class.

DNA: TGTGCCAGCAGTTGGGGCCTAAATCAGCCCCAGCATTTT
CDR3: CASSWGLNQPQHF
J: TRBJ1-5
size: -
D: -
V: TRBV6-2/TRBV6-3

DNA: TGTGCCAGCAGGACCTTTGGAGAAAACTATGGCTACACCTTC
CDR3: CASRTFGENYGYTF
J: TRBJ1-2
size: -
D: -
V: TRBV27

DNA: TGTGCCAGCAGCCAGATTTTGACAGCTAATAATTCACCCCTCCACTTT
CDR3: CASSQILTANNSPLHF
J: TRBJ1-6
size: -
D: -
V: TRBV3-1/TRBV3-2

DNA: TGTGCCATCAGTGAAGGAGGGAGCAATCAGCCCCAGCATTTT
CDR3: CAISEGGSNQPQHF
J: TRBJ1-5
size: -
D: -
V: TRBV10-3

DNA: TGTGCCAGCAGTTACGTGGGGAAAGGGGAAAGTGAAAAACTGTTTTTT
CDR3: CASSYVGKGESEKLFF
J: TRBJ1-4
size: -
D: -
V: TRBV6-5

DNA: TGTGCCAGCTCACCAGAGGAACCTACCTATAATTCACCCCTCCACTTT
CDR3: CASSPEEPTYNSPLHF
J: TRBJ1-6
size: -
D: -
V: TRBV18

DNA: TGTGCCAGCAGCTTTTGGACAGGAGGTACTGAAGCTTTCTTT
CDR3: CASSFWTGGTEAFF
J: TRBJ1-1
size: -
D: TRBD1
V: TRBV11-2

DNA: TGTGCCAGCAGCTCAGGGGGCTCCTACAATGAGCAGTTCTTC
CDR3: CASSSGGSYNEQFF
J: TRBJ2-1
size: -
D: TRBD1
V: TRBV7-6

DNA: TGCGCCAGCAGTGAGTATCCGTATAGCAATCAGCCCCAGCATTTT
CDR3: CASSEYPYSNQPQHF
J: TRBJ1-5
size: -
D: -
V: TRBV10-2

DNA: TGTGCCAGCAGCTTAGAGTTGAGGACAGGGAAGACTCAGCCCCAGCATTTT
CDR3: CASSLELRTGKTQPQHF
J: TRBJ1-5
size: -
D: TRBD1
V: TRBV7-9

DNA: TGTGCCAGCAGTTACCAGAGGGCCTTGGGGGGGCGGTACGAGCAGTACTTC
CDR3: CASSYQRALGGRYEQYF
J: TRBJ2-7
size: -
D: -
V: TRBV27

DNA: TGCGCCAGCAGCTTGTCCGGGACAGGTGGTGGCTACACCTTC
CDR3: CASSLSGTGGGYTF
J: TRBJ1-2
size: few
D: TRBD1
V: TRBV5-1

DNA: TGCGCCAGCAGCCCCCGGGGGTCTAGCGGGACCTACGAGCAGTACTTC
CDR3: CASSPRGSSGTYEQYF
J: TRBJ2-7
size: -
D: TRBD2
V: TRBV4-1

DNA: TGTGCCAGCAGTTTAGGGCCGTTCTCTGGCTACACCTTC
CDR3: CASSLGPFSGYTF
J: TRBJ1-2
size: few
D: -
V: TRBV12-3/TRBV12-4

DNA: TGTGCCAGCAGTGCTCGACCGGGACAGGGTTTTTCTCAGCCCCAGCATTTT
CDR3: CASSARPGQGFSQPQHF
J: TRBJ1-5
size: few
D: TRBD1
V: TRBV6-1

DNA: TGTGCCAGCAGTTTCCGCCCTCCAGATAAGTTTAACACTGAAGCTTTCTTT
CDR3: CASSFRPPDKFNTEAFF
J: TRBJ1-1
size: few
D: -
V: TRBV7-2

DNA: TGTGCCAGCAGCTTAGCCGGGGTCACTAATGAAAAACTGTTTTTT
CDR3: CASSLAGVTNEKLFF
J: TRBJ1-4
size: -
D: -
V: TRBV7-8

DNA: TGTGCCAGCAGTGTAGCCCCTACTTCATTCGGAGGACAGCCCCAGCATTTT
CDR3: CASSVAPTSFGGQPQHF
J: TRBJ1-5
size: once
D: -
V: TRBV2

DNA: TGCGCCAGCAGCTTGGCCCCCAGGGGGCGCCCAGATACGCAGTATTTT
CDR3: CASSLAPRGRPDTQYF
J: TRBJ2-3
size: -
D: TRBD1
V: TRBV5-1

DNA: TGTGCCAGTATGTTCCAGGGGGGATACGAGCAGTACTTC
CDR3: CASMFQGGYEQYF
J: TRBJ2-7
size: -
D: -
V: TRBV19

DNA: TGTGCCAGCAGACAGGACAGACTCACAGATACGCAGTATTTT
CDR3: CASRQDRLTDTQYF
J: TRBJ2-3
size: -
D: -
V: TRBV2

DNA: TGCGCCAGCAACCCCTCCGGGACAGGAGGAGGAAACACCATATATTTT
CDR3: CASNPSGTGGGNTIYF
J: TRBJ1-3
size: -
D: TRBD1
V: TRBV5-1

DNA: TGTGCCAGCAGCTTTTTAATGACACTGAGCTCCTATAATTCACCCCTCCACTTT
CDR3: CASSFLMTLSSYNSPLHF
J: TRBJ1-6
size: -
D: -
V: TRBV7-8

DNA: TGTGCCAGCAGCCCCGGGACTAGTACAGAGACCCAGTACTTC
CDR3: CASSPGTSTETQYF
J: TRBJ2-5
size: -
D: TRBD2
V: TRBV5-4

DNA: TGCAGCGTTGAAGGTGGGCAGGGTATGCTTCTTGGCTACACCTTC
CDR3: CSVEGGQGMLLGYTF
J: TRBJ1-2
size: few
D: -
V: TRBV29-1

DNA: TGTGCCAGCAGACTTTCGAGACAGGGCTACAATGAGCAGTTCTTC
CDR3: CASRLSRQGYNEQFF
J: TRBJ2-1
size: once
D: TRBD1
V: TRBV27

DNA: TGTGCCAGCAGCTTAGACAGGGTAGGAGATACGCAGTATTTT
CDR3: CASSLDRVGDTQYF
J: TRBJ2-3
size: -
D: TRBD1
V: TRBV7-3

DNA: TGTGCCAGCAGTTACGGACAGGGCACAGATACGCAGTATTTT
CDR3: CASSYGQGTDTQYF
J: TRBJ2-3
size: once
D: TRBD1
V: TRBV5-5

DNA: TGCGCCAGCAGCCAAGAGTGGGGGACAGGGTACAATGAGCAGTTCTTC
CDR3: CASSQEWGTGYNEQFF
J: TRBJ2-1
size: once
D: TRBD1
V: TRBV4-3

DNA: TGTGCCAGCAGCCCAGTACGGGGAACCGGGGAGCTGTTTTTT
CDR3: CASSPVRGTGELFF
J: TRBJ2-2
size: many
D: -
V: TRBV11-1

DNA: TGTGCCAGCAGTTTTCTGACAGGGCTTTCCGGGGAGCTGTTTTTT
CDR3: CASSFLTGLSGELFF
J: TRBJ2-2
size: -
D: TRBD1
V: TRBV28

DNA: TGTGCCAGCTCCCAGGGTAATAGCAATCAGCCCCAGCATTTT
CDR3: CASSQGNSNQPQHF
J: TRBJ1-5
size: few
D: -
V: TRBV18

DNA: TGTGCCAGCAGCTTAAGGGGACAGAACACAGATACGCAGTATTTT
CDR3: CASSLRGQNTDTQYF
J: TRBJ2-3
size: -
D: TRBD1
V: TRBV7-3

DNA: TGTGCCAGCAGTCCGGGACAGCACACAGATACGCAGTATTTT
CDR3: CASSPGQHTDTQYF
J: TRBJ2-3
size: -
D: TRBD1
V: TRBV7-3

DNA: TGTGCCAGCAGCCGCATGGGGGGGCCAGAGACCCAGTACTTC
CDR3: CASSRMGGPETQYF
J: TRBJ2-5
size: -
D: -
V: TRBV7-9

DNA: TGTGCCAGCAGCTTAGTGGGGGGAGGTGAGCAGTTCTTC
CDR3: CASSLVGGGEQFF
J: TRBJ2-1
size: -
D: -
V: TRBV11-2

DNA: TGTGCCAGCAGCTTAAGGCTGGAGGGGGCCTTGCTGTTTTTT
CDR3: CASSLRLEGALLFF
J: TRBJ2-2
size: -
D: -
V: TRBV7-2

DNA: TGTGCCAGCAGCTTAGGTCCCCCGGGACAGGGGTTACCCTACACCTTC
CDR3: CASSLGPPGQGLPYTF
J: TRBJ1-2
size: -
D: TRBD1
V: TRBV7-9

DNA: TGTGCCAGTACGAGGGGACAGCTGGACCAAGAGACCCAGTACTTC
CDR3: CASTRGQLDQETQYF
J: TRBJ2-5
size: -
D: TRBD1
V: TRBV11-2

DNA: TGTGCCAGCTCACAAGGACAGTTGAACACTGAAGCTTTCTTT
CDR3: CASSQGQLNTEAFF
J: TRBJ1-1
size: -
D: -
V: TRBV18

DNA: TGTGCCAGCAGCTCTCGACTAGCGGGTACGCAGTATTTT
CDR3: CASSSRLAGTQYF
J: TRBJ2-3
size: once
D: TRBD2
V: TRBV7-3

DNA: TGTGCCAGCAAAAAACAGGGGGAAAGCACTGAAGCTTTCTTT
CDR3: CASKKQGESTEAFF
J: TRBJ1-1
size: -
D: TRBD1
V: TRBV7-2

DNA: TGTGCCAGCAGCGCCCGACGGGGGGTCGAGCGGTACACCGGGGAGCTGTTTTTT
CDR3: CASSARRGVERYTGELFF
J: TRBJ2-2
size: once
D: TRBD2
V: TRBV9

DNA: TGTGCCAGCAGCTTAAATTCCTACACAGATACGCAGTATTTT
CDR3: CASSLNSYTDTQYF
J: TRBJ2-3
size: -
D: -
V: TRBV7-7

DNA: TGTGCCAGCAGCTTTCTCGGGGGGCAAGAGACCCAGTACTTC
CDR3: CASSFLGGQETQYF
J: TRBJ2-5
size: -
D: TRBD2
V: TRBV7-3

DNA: TGTGCCGCCCCTCGAGGGTTAAGCACAGATACGCAGTATTTT
CDR3: CAAPRGLSTDTQYF
J: TRBJ2-3
size: -
D: -
V: TRBV7-9

DNA: TGTGCCAGCAGCCTCCAAGGGGCTCAAGAGACCCAGTACTTC
CDR3: CASSLQGAQETQYF
J: TRBJ2-5
size: -
D: -
V: TRBV13

DNA: TGTGCCAGCAGCTTGCGGGGGGTCCCTAACTATGGCTACACCTTC
CDR3: CASSLRGVPNYGYTF
J: TRBJ1-2
size: -
D: -
V: TRBV5-4

DNA: TGCGCCAGCAGCCGCATACAGCCGGGACAGACCTACGAGCAGTACTTC
CDR3: CASSRIQPGQTYEQYF
J: TRBJ2-7
size: -
D: TRBD1
V: TRBV4-3

DNA: TGTGCCAGCAGTGGGACTAGCGGGAGGGCCTTGAGAGAGCAGTACTTC
CDR3: CASSGTSGRALREQYF
J: TRBJ2-7
size: -
D: TRBD2
V: TRBV28

DNA: TGTGCCAGCAGCCCTCAGTCCGGGGTTGGTTCACCCCTCCACTTT
CDR3: CASSPQSGVGSPLHF
J: TRBJ1-6
size: -
D: -
V: TRBV7-2

DNA: TGTGCCAGCAGCGGGCGACTAGCGGGGCACCAAGAGACCCAGTACTTC
CDR3: CASSGRLAGHQETQYF
J: TRBJ2-5
size: -
D: TRBD2
V: TRBV9

DNA: TGTGCCAGCAGTGCGACAGGGGACAAAAACATTCAGTACTTC
CDR3: CASSATGDKNIQYF
J: TRBJ2-4
size: -
D: TRBD1
V: TRBV5-6

DNA: TGTGCCAGCAGCGCGCATGACTACCTTACGCAGTATTTT
CDR3: CASSAHDYLTQYF
J: TRBJ2-3
size: -
D: -
V: TRBV9

DNA: TGCAGCGTCGTTTGGACAGGGGGCGCCGGCACTGAAGCTTTCTTT
CDR3: CSVVWTGGAGTEAFF
J: TRBJ1-1
size: -
D: TRBD1
V: TRBV29-1